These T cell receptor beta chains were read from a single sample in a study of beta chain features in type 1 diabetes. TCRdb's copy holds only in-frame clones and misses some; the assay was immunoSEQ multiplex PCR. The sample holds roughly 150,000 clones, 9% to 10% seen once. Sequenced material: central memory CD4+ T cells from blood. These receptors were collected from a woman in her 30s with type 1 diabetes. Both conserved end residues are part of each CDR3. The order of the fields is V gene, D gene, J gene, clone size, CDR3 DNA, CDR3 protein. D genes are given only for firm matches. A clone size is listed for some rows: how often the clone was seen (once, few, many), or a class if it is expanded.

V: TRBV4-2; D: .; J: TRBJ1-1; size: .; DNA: TGTGCCAGCAGCCAAGACATGGAGATGATAAACACTGAAGCTTTCTTT; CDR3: CASSQDMEMINTEAFF
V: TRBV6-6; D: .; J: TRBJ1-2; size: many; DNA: TGTGCCACCCCTTTGCCAGTCTTC; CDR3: CATPLPVF
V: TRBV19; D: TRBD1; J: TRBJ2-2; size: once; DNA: TGTGCCAGTGGAGGGACAGGGGGCACCGGGGAGCTGTTTTTT; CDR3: CASGGTGGTGELFF
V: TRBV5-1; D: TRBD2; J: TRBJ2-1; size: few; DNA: TGCGCCAGCAGCTTGGGAACTAGCGCCACCTACAATGAGCAGTTCTTC; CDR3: CASSLGTSATYNEQFF
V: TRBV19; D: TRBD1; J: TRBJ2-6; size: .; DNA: TGTGCCAGTAGTGCCGAACAGGGGGTCTCTGGGGCCAACGTCCTGACTTTC; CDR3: CASSAEQGVSGANVLTF
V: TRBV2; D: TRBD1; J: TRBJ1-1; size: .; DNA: TGTGCCAGCAGTCCTTCCGAGACAGGGCCTGAAGCTTTCTTT; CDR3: CASSPSETGPEAFF
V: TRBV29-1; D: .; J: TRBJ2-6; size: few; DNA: TGCAGCGTCTTGATATCGGGAGGGACAGGGATCTCTGGGGCCAACGTCCTGACTTTC; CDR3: CSVLISGGTGISGANVLTF
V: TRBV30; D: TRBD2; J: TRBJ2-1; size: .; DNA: TGTGCCTGGAGTGTACGACTAGCGGGCCCCAATGAGCAGTTCTTC; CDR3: CAWSVRLAGPNEQFF
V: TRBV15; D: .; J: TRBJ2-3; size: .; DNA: TGTGCCACCAGCAGAGATAAAGGGGTTGGCACAGATACGCAGTATTTT; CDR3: CATSRDKGVGTDTQYF
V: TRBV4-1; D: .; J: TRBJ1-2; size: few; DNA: TGCGCCAGCAGCCAAGATCCCGGACAGAACTATGGCTACACCTTC; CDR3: CASSQDPGQNYGYTF
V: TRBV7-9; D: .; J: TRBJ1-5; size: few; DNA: TGTGCCAGCAGCTTAGTAACCAGGGGAAGGAATCAGCCCCAGCATTTT; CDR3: CASSLVTRGRNQPQHF
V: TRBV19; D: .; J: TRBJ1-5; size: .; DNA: TGTGCCAGTACTACCGTCGGGGGGATTCGGGGTCAGCCCCAGCATTTT; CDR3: CASTTVGGIRGQPQHF
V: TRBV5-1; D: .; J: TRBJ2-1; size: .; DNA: TGCGCCAGCAGTAGGATGGGAGCGGACAATGAGCAGTTCTTC; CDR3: CASSRMGADNEQFF
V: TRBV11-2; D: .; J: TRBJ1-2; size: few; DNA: TGTGCCAGCAGCTTAGGTTACAGCTATGGCTACACCTTC; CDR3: CASSLGYSYGYTF
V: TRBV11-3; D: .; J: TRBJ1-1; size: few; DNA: TGTGCCAGCAGCTTAGGGCGAGGGAACACTGAAGCTTTCTTT; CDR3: CASSLGRGNTEAFF
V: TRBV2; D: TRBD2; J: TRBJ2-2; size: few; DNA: TGTGCCAGCATTGAGACAGCTAGCGGCGGGGAGCTGTTTTTT; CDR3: CASIETASGGELFF
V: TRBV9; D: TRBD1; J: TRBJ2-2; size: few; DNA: TGTGCCAGCAGCGTAGCAGGGGGCGCTCTGACCGGGGAGCTGTTTTTT; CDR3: CASSVAGGALTGELFF
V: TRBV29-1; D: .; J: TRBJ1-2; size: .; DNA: TGCAGCGTCCCTGAGGGCCTATACGGCTACACCTTC; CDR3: CSVPEGLYGYTF
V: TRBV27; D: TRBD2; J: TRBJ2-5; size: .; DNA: TGTGCCAGCAGCGGTATTCGGACTAGCGGGAAAGAGACCCAGTACTTC; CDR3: CASSGIRTSGKETQYF
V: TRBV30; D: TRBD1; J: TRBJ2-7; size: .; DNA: TGTGCCTGGAGTGTTCGTGACAGGGGGGCCTACGAGCAGTACTTC; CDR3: CAWSVRDRGAYEQYF
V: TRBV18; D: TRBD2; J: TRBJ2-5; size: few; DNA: TGTGCCAGCTCCCCTGGGACTAGGAAAGAGACCCAGTACTTC; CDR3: CASSPGTRKETQYF
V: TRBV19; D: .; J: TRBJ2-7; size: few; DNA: TGTGCCAGTAGTATAGACACAGCCGAGCAGTACTTC; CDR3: CASSIDTAEQYF
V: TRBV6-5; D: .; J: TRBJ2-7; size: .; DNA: TGTGCCAGCATTTCGGGGATCTCCTACGAGCAGTACTTC; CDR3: CASISGISYEQYF
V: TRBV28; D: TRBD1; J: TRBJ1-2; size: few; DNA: TGTGCCAGCAGTGGCCCTATCACAGGGGGAGTCAACTATGGCTACACCTTC; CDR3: CASSGPITGGVNYGYTF
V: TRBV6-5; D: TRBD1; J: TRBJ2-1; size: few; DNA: TGTGCCAGCAGTTTAACGGGACAGACCTCCTACAATGAGCAGTTCTTC; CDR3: CASSLTGQTSYNEQFF
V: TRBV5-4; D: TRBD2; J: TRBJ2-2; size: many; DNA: TGTGCCAGCAGCTTGGCGGCTAGCGGGAGAAGCGGGGAGCTGTTTTTT; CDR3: CASSLAASGRSGELFF
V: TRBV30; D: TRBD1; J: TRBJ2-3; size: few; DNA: TGTGCCTCACCGGGACAGGGGGCAACAGATACGCAGTATTTT; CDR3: CASPGQGATDTQYF
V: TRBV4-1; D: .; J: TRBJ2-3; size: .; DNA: TGCGCCAGCAGCAAAGGACAGTCTTTGTTCACAGATACGCAGTATTTT; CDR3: CASSKGQSLFTDTQYF
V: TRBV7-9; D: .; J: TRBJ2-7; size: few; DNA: TGTGCCAGCAGCCCTGGAGGTTACGGCTACGAGCAGTACTTC; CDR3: CASSPGGYGYEQYF
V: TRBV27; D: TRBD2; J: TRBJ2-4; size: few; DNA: TGTGCCAGCAGTTTACGCGGGGGATTAGCCAAAAACATTCAGTACTTC; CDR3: CASSLRGGLAKNIQYF
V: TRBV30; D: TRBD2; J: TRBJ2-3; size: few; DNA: TGTGCCTGGACCCGCGGACTAGCGCGCACAGATACGCAGTATTTT; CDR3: CAWTRGLARTDTQYF
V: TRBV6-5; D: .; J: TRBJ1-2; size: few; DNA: TGTGCCAGCAGTCGCCAGGGTGGTTGGGGCTACACCTTC; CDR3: CASSRQGGWGYTF
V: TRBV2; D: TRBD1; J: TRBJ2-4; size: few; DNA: TGTGCCAGCACCACGGACAGGGGGCCAAACATTCAGTACTTC; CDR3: CASTTDRGPNIQYF
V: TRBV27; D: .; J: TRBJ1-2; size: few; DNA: TGTGCCAGCAGTTCCGGAGGGTTCTATGGCTACACCTTC; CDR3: CASSSGGFYGYTF
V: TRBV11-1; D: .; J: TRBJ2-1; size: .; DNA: TGTGCCAGCAACCTATGGGGCGGCCGAGACAATGAGCAGTTCTTC; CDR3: CASNLWGGRDNEQFF
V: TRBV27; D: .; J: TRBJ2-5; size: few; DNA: TGTGCCAGCAGTTTATCGCGCCAGGGAGGCGAGACCCAGTACTTC; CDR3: CASSLSRQGGETQYF
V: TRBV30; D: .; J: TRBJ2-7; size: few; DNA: TGTGCCTGGAGTAAGGAGGACTCCTACGAGCAGTACTTC; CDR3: CAWSKEDSYEQYF
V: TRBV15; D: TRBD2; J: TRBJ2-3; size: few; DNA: TGTGCCACCAGCAGGGAGAGCGGGATAGGCACAGATACGCAGTATTTT; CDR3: CATSRESGIGTDTQYF
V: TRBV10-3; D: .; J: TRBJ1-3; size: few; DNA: TGTGCCATCAAATCAGACAACTCTGGAAACACCATATATTTT; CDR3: CAIKSDNSGNTIYF
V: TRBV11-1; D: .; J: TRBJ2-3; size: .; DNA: TGTGCCAGCAGCTTAGTGGTAGGCACAGATACGCAGTATTTT; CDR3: CASSLVVGTDTQYF
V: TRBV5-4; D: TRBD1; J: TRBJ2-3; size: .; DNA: TGTGCCAGCAGCTTGGAGGGACAGGGCCTCACAGATACGCAGTATTTT; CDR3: CASSLEGQGLTDTQYF
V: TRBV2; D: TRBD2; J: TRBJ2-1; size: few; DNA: TGTGCCAGCAGTCGTCGGACTAGCGGGACCCTGGCCGCCATGATCTTC; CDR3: CASSRRTSGTLAAMIF
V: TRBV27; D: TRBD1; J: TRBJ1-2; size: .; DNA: TGTGCCAGCTCGACCGGGACAGGGGACAGTGGCTACACCTTC; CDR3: CASSTGTGDSGYTF
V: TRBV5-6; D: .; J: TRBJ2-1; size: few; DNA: TGTGCCAGCAGCTTTCAACTGGGGCACAATGAGCAGTTCTTC; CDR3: CASSFQLGHNEQFF
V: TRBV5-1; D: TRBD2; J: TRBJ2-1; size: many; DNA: TGCGCCAGCAGCTTGCTAGCGGGAGTGGATGAGCAGTTCTTC; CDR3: CASSLLAGVDEQFF
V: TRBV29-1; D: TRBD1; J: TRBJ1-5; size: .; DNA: TGCAGCGCTGGGATGGGACAGGGCACTCAGCCCCAGCATTTT; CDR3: CSAGMGQGTQPQHF
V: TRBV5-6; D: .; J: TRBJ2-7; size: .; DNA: TGTGCCAGCAGCTTGGAAGATCGGCGGAGATTCGGCTACGAGCAGTACTTC; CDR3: CASSLEDRRRFGYEQYF